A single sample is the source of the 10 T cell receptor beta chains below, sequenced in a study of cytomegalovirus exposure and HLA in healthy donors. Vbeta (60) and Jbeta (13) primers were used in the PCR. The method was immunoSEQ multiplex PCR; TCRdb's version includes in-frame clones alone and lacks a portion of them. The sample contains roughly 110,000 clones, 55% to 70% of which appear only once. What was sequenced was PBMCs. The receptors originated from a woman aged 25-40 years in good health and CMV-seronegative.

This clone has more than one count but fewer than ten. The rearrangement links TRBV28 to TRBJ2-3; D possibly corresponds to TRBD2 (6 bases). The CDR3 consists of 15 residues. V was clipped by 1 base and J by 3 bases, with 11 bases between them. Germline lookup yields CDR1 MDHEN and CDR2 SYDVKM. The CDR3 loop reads CASSLSNRGTDTQYF. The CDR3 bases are TGTGCCAGCAGTTTATCAAACCGGGGGACAGATACGCAGTATTTT.

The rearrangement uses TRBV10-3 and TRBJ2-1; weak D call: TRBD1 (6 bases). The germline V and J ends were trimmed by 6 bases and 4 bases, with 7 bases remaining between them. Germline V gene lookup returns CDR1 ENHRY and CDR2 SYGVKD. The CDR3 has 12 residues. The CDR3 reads CAIRDRYNEQFF. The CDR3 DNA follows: TGTGCCATCAGAGACAGGTACAATGAGCAGTTCTTC.

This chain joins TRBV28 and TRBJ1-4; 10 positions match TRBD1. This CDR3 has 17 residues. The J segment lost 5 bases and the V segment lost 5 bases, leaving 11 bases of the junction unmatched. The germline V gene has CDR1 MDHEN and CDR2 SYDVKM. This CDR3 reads CASSRLTGGGVNEKLFF. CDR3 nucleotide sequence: TGTGCCAGCAGTCGGTTGACAGGGGGCGGGGTAAATGAAAAACTGTTTTTT.

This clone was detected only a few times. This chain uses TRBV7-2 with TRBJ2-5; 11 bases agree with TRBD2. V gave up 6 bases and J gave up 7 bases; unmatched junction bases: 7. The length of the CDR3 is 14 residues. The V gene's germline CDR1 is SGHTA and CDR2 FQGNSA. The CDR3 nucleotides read TGTGCCAGCAGAAAGACTAGCGGGGAGGTGACCCAGTACTTC. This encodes CASRKTSGEVTQYF.

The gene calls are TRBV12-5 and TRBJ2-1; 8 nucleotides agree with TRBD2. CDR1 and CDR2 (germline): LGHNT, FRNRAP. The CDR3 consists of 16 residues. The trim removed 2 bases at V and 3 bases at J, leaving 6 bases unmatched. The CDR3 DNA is TGTGCTAGTGGTTTGCGACGTAGCGGGAACTACAATGAGCAGTTCTTC. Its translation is CASGLRRSGNYNEQFF.

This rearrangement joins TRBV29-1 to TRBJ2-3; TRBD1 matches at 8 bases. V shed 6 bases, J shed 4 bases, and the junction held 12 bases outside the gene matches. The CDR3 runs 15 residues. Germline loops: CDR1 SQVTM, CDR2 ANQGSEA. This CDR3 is CSVRSGQGFPDTQYF. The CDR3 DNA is TGCAGCGTCCGAAGCGGACAGGGCTTCCCAGATACGCAGTATTTT.

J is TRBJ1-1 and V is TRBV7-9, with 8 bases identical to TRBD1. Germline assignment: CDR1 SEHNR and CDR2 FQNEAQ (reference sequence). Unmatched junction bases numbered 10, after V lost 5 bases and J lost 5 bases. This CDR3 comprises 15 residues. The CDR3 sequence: CASSTRTGLDTEAFF. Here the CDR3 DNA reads TGTGCCAGCAGCACCCGGACAGGGCTGGATACTGAAGCTTTCTTT. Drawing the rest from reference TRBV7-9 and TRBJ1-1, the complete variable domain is DTGVSQNPRHKITKRGQNVTFRCDPISEHNRLYWYRQTLGQGPEFLTYFQNEAQLEKSRLLSDRFSAERPKGSFSTLEIQRTEQGDSAMYLCASSTRTGLDTEAFFGQGTRLTVV.

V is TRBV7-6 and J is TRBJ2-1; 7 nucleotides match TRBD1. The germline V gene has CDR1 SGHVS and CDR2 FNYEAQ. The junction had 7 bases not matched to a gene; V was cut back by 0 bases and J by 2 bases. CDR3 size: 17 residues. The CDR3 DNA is TGTGCCAGCAGCTTAGCCCATGGGCAGGGGGCCTACAATGAGCAGTTCTTC. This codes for CASSLAHGQGAYNEQFF.

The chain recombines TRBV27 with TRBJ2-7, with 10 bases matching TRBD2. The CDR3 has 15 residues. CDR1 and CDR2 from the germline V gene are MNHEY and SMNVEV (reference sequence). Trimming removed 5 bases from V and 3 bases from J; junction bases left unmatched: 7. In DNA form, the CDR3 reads TGTGCCAGCAGTCTGTCGACTAGCGGGTTCTACGAGCAGTACTTC. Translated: CASSLSTSGFYEQYF.

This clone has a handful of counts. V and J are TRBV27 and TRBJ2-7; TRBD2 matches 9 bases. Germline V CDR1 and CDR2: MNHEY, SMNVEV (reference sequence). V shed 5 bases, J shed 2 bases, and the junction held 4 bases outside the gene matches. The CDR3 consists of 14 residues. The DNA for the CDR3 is TGTGCCAGCAGTCCTAGCGGGACCCCCTACGAGCAGTACTTC. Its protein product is CASSPSGTPYEQYF.